These 32 T cell receptor beta chains share one sample of origin, sequenced in a study of blood T cell repertoires in COVID-19. Some clones are missing from TCRdb's copy, which holds only in-frame ones; the method was immunoSEQ multiplex PCR. This sample carries over 150,000 clones, approximately 94% of them seen once, and the ten largest clones take roughly 0.7%. The source material was peripheral blood. These receptors came from a man between 25 and 39 years old with COVID-19, enrolled during active disease.

Details on this clone: This sample includes further DNA sequences coding for the same CDR3. The gene calls are TRBV5-1 and TRBJ2-3, with D hard to call. This CDR3 comprises 14 residues. V was pared by 0 bases and J by 0 bases, with 5 bases between. Germline CDR1 is SGHRS and CDR2 is YFSETQ. This CDR3 is CASSLGSSTDTQYF. The CDR3, as DNA: TGCGCCAGCAGCTTGGGTTCTAGCACAGATACGCAGTATTTT.

The chain joins TRBV4-1 to TRBJ1-4; 7 bases align to TRBD1. Germline V CDR1 and CDR2: MGHRA, YSYEKL. This CDR3 comprises 16 residues. V shed 1 base and J 5 bases; nucleotides not matched to a gene: 7. CDR3: CASSQAKGQKNEKLFF. CDR3 in DNA: TGCGCCAGCAGCCAAGCTAAGGGACAGAAGAATGAAAAACTGTTTTTT.

V is TRBV5-4 and J is TRBJ2-3, with 13 nucleotides matching TRBD2. The length of the CDR3 is 14 residues. CDR1 is SGHNT and CDR2 is YYREEE in the germline V gene (reference sequence). The V segment lost 0 bases and the J segment 13 bases; nucleotides outside the gene matches: 5. CDR3 loop: CASSLALAGGAEYF. The DNA of the CDR3 is TGTGCCAGCAGCTTGGCACTAGCGGGGGGGGCGGAGTATTTT. Based on the CDR3 plus reference TRBV5-4 and TRBJ2-3, the full variable domain is ETGVTQSPTHLIKTRGQQVTLRCSSQSGHNTVSWYQQALGQGPQFIFQYYREEENGRGNFPPRFSGLQFPNYSSELNVNALELDDSALYLCASSLALAGGAEYFGPGTRLTVL.

This chain uses TRBV4-2 with TRBJ1-1, with D possibly matching TRBD1 (6 bases). The CDR3 consists of 13 residues. Looked up from germline, CDR1 is LGHNA and CDR2 is YNFKEQ. The V and J ends lost 1 base and 7 bases respectively, with 10 bases between them. The CDR3 protein is CASSQARGGEAFF. The CDR3 DNA reads TGTGCCAGCAGCCAAGCGAGAGGGGGTGAAGCTTTCTTT.

The J gene is TRBJ1-3, the V gene TRBV6-5; TRBD1 agrees at 7 bases. CDR3 length equals 12 residues. Germline CDR1 and CDR2: MNHEY and SVGAGI. The trim removed 7 bases at V and 7 bases at J, leaving 4 bases unmatched. The CDR3 bases are TGTGCCAGCACCGCGACAGGGAACACCATATATTTT. Its protein is CASTATGNTIYF.

The V call is TRBV18, the J call TRBJ2-3; a weak D match, TRBD1 (5 bases). The CDR3 has 15 amino acids. Germline V lookup: CDR1 KGHSH, CDR2 LQKENI. V lost 6 bases and J lost 1, with 14 bases in between. This CDR3 reads CASSVQVSGTDTQYF. The CDR3 DNA reads as TGTGCCAGCTCCGTACAGGTTTCGGGCACAGATACGCAGTATTTT.

The chain is built from TRBV19 and TRBJ1-5; TRBD1 matches 7 bases. The CDR3 runs 14 residues. The germline CDR1 and CDR2 sequences are LNHDA and SQIVND (reference sequence). Germline trimming cut 1 base from V and 6 bases from J; bases unmatched to any gene: 3. This CDR3 is CASSIGGGIQPQHF. The CDR3 region has the DNA TGTGCCAGTAGTATAGGAGGGGGCATTCAGCCCCAGCATTTT.

The rearrangement uses TRBV19 and TRBJ1-2, with D hard to call. Germline CDR1 and CDR2: LNHDA and SQIVND (reference sequence). This CDR3 comprises 14 residues. Trimming took 1 base from V and 4 from J, leaving 10 bases between them. The CDR3 sequence: CASSIAETLYGYTF. For the CDR3, the DNA is TGTGCCAGTAGTATAGCGGAGACTCTCTATGGCTACACCTTC.

The chain uses TRBV9 and TRBJ2-1; TRBD2 aligns across 13 bases. CDR3 length: 17 residues. J lost 5 bases, V lost 0 bases, and 5 bases had no gene match. Germline CDR1 SGDLS, CDR2 YYNGEE. CDR3 in amino acids: CASSVDATSGGHNEQFF. The DNA for the CDR3 is TGTGCCAGCAGCGTAGACGCGACTAGCGGGGGGCACAATGAGCAGTTCTTC.

This rearrangement joins TRBV7-9 to TRBJ2-3; D may be TRBD1 (6 bases). The CDR3 is 15 residues long. The ends were cut back, 4 bases at V and 2 bases at J, with 13 bases in the middle. Germline CDR1 is SEHNR and CDR2 is FQNEAQ (reference sequence). This CDR3 is CASSSLDRHTDTQYF. CDR3 sequence (DNA): TGTGCCAGCAGCTCTCTAGACAGGCACACAGATACGCAGTATTTT.

V usage is TRBV14 and J usage is TRBJ1-2, with a possible D match to TRBD1 (6 bases). The V and J ends lost 4 bases and 4 bases respectively, with 22 bases between them. The CDR3 runs 17 residues. The germline CDR1 and CDR2 sequences are SGHDN and FVKESK. Written as DNA, the CDR3 is TGTGCCAGCAGCCGAAACAATTTGGGGGCGCAATCCTATGGCTACACCTTC. Its protein is CASSRNNLGAQSYGYTF.

This clone was found a few times. The rearrangement joins TRBV24-1 to TRBJ1-3; possibly TRBD1 for D (6 bases). The CDR3 loop spans 15 amino acids. The ends were cut back, 5 bases at V and 0 bases at J, with 10 bases in the middle. The germline gives CDR1 KGHDR, CDR2 SFDVKD. The CDR3 spells CATSGGQLSGNTIYF. Here the CDR3 DNA reads TGTGCCACCAGTGGTGGACAGCTCTCTGGAAACACCATATATTTT.

This clone was seen just once. The J gene is TRBJ1-4, the V gene TRBV5-1, with TRBD1 matching over 10 bases. CDR3 length: 16 residues. J gave up 8 bases and V 4 bases, and 11 bases lay outside the gene matches. CDR1 SGHRS and CDR2 YFSETQ come from the germline V gene. The CDR3 nucleotides read TGCGCCAGCAGCCTGGGACAGGGGCAGAGAGGGGAAAAACTGTTTTTT. This encodes CASSLGQGQRGEKLFF. Full variable domain (missing parts from reference TRBV5-1 and TRBJ1-4): KAGVTQTPRYLIKTRGQQVTLSCSPISGHRSVSWYQQTPGQGLQFLFEYFSETQRNKGNFPGRFSGRQFSNSRSEMNVSTLELGDSALYLCASSLGQGQRGEKLFFGSGTQLSVL.

The genes are TRBV19 and TRBJ2-5; D may be TRBD1 (5 bases). V shed 2 bases and J shed 4 bases, with 11 bases lying between them. Germline V gives CDR1 LNHDA, CDR2 SQIVND (reference sequence). The CDR3 runs to 14 residues. CDR3 sequence reads: CASSITAGPETQYF. In DNA, the CDR3 is TGTGCCAGTAGTATAACGGCAGGGCCAGAGACCCAGTACTTC.

CDR3 protein: CASSRGLGAETQYF. The CDR3 DNA reads as TGTGCCAGCAGCCGGGGACTAGGAGCAGAGACCCAGTACTTC. The rearrangement links TRBV7-3 to TRBJ2-5; TRBD2 matches at 8 bases. The CDR3 sequence is 14 residues long. Germline values: CDR1 SGHTA, CDR2 FQGTGA. J gave up 4 bases and V 5 bases, and 6 bases lay outside the gene matches.

The chain has TRBV24-1 and TRBJ2-1; D is ambiguous. V gave up 4 bases and J gave up 7 bases, with 10 bases separating them. Germline loops: CDR1 KGHDR, CDR2 SFDVKD. The CDR3 extends over 13 amino acids. The DNA of the CDR3 is TGTGCCACCAGTGACTCAAACGAGAATGAGCAGTTCTTC. Protein product: CATSDSNENEQFF.

This clone has a handful of counts. This chain uses TRBV28 with TRBJ2-7; 8 nucleotides line up with TRBD1. V dropped 6 bases and J dropped 6; count of bases not matched to a gene: 10. The CDR3 runs 14 residues. The V gene's germline CDR1 is MDHEN and CDR2 SYDVKM. CDR3 sequence: CASSPPGTGTEQYF. CDR3 sequence (DNA): TGTGCCAGCAGCCCTCCCGGGACAGGAACCGAGCAGTACTTC.

This rearrangement joins TRBV19 to TRBJ1-3; D gene ambiguous. Per germline, CDR1 LNHDA and CDR2 SQIVND (reference sequence). Deletions cut 7 bases from V and 0 bases from J, with 16 bases between. The CDR3 extends over 16 amino acids. The CDR3 DNA reads TGTGCCAGTAACCACGGAGAGGGCAACTCTGGAAACACCATATATTTT. It translates to CASNHGEGNSGNTIYF.

The CDR3 nucleotides read TGTGCCAGCAGCTTGGACAGGAGGAACACTGAAGCTTTCTTT. Amino acids: CASSLDRRNTEAFF. The V and J genes are TRBV5-4 and TRBJ1-1, with a tentative D call TRBD1 (5 bases). Germline V lookup: CDR1 SGHNT, CDR2 YYREEE (reference sequence). Trimming left V 0 bases short and J 1 base short, with 7 bases between. This CDR3 has 14 amino acids.

V is TRBV19 and J is TRBJ2-1; tentative D call: TRBD2 (7 bases). V dropped 10 bases and J dropped 4 bases, with 20 bases sitting between them. The germline V gene encodes CDR1 LNHDA and CDR2 SQIVND (reference sequence). The CDR3 covers 15 residues. CDR3 loop: CATKGGGAYYNEQFF. The CDR3 DNA reads TGTGCCACCAAAGGAGGGGGGGCCTATTACAATGAGCAGTTCTTC.

This chain uses TRBV15 with TRBJ2-1, with 10 bases that match TRBD2. Looked up from germline, CDR1 is LNHNV and CDR2 is YYDKDF (reference sequence). This CDR3 is 15 amino acids long. J gave up 1 base and V 5 bases, and 2 bases lay outside the gene matches. Written as DNA, the CDR3 is TGTGCCACCAGCCAACTAGCGGGGTCCTACAATGAGCAGTTCTTC. This sequence encodes CATSQLAGSYNEQFF.

The rearrangement joins TRBV4-1 to TRBJ1-2; 7 nucleotides line up with TRBD1. V shed 4 bases and J 2 bases; nucleotides not matched to a gene: 10. Germline V gene lookup returns CDR1 MGHRA and CDR2 YSYEKL. The CDR3 length is 16 residues. The CDR3 sequence: CASSRPGQHKNYGYTF. CDR3 DNA sequence: TGCGCCAGCAGCCGTCCGGGACAGCACAAAAACTATGGCTACACCTTC.

In this sample, this clone turned up once. The chain carries TRBV5-1 and TRBJ1-1; D is ambiguous. Germline CDR1 is SGHRS and CDR2 is YFSETQ. V lost 4 bases to trimming and J lost 10 bases, with 17 bases between them. The CDR3 is made up of 13 amino acids. In DNA form, the CDR3 reads TGCGCCAGCAGCGCGGATCTAAACTTACGAGCTTTCTTT. Its translation is CASSADLNLRAFF.

The chain recombines TRBV9 with TRBJ2-1, with a weak D call TRBD2 (5 bases). Germline CDR1 is SGDLS and CDR2 is YYNGEE. The V and J ends lost 3 bases and 7 bases respectively, with 20 bases between them. The CDR3 runs to 16 residues. The CDR3 region is CASSARVGVGVNEQFF. The DNA of the CDR3 is TGTGCCAGCAGCGCCCGGGTCGGGGTAGGTGTAAATGAGCAGTTCTTC.

The chain carries TRBV6-1 and TRBJ1-5; D is ambiguous. Germline V gene sequence: CDR1 MNHNS, CDR2 SASEGT. V was cut by 2 bases and J by 4 bases, with 21 bases left in between. The CDR3 extends over 18 amino acids. The CDR3 DNA reads TGTGCCAGCAGTGAATGGCATACGGGAACTGTCGGAAATCAGCCCCAGCATTTT. Residues: CASSEWHTGTVGNQPQHF.

This chain joins TRBV4-1 and TRBJ2-5, with TRBD1 as a possible D gene (5 bases). V was pared by 4 bases and J by 5 bases, with 26 bases between. In germline, CDR1 is MGHRA, CDR2 YSYEKL. The CDR3 has 18 residues. The CDR3 nucleotides read TGCGCCAGCAGCCCAAGGGGTTTTTATTCTGATAGGGTGGAGACCCAGTACTTC. It yields the protein CASSPRGFYSDRVETQYF.

The rearrangement joins TRBV25-1 to TRBJ1-1; the match to TRBD1 covers 10 bases. The CDR3 covers 16 residues. Germline lookup yields CDR1 MGHDK and CDR2 SYGVNS. Trimming cost V 4 bases and J 5 bases; bases outside gene matches: 10. CDR3 protein: CASSGIGTGERTEAFF. DNA for the CDR3: TGTGCCAGCAGTGGGATAGGGACAGGGGAACGGACTGAAGCTTTCTTT.

The V call is TRBV10-1, the J call TRBJ2-1, with 15 bases matching TRBD2. V lost 5 bases, J lost 7 bases, and 6 bases stayed unmatched. The CDR3 sequence is 16 residues long. Per germline, CDR1 WNHNN and CDR2 SYGVQD (reference sequence). DNA for the CDR3: TGCGCCAGCAGTCCCGGACTAGCGGGGGGGCAGAATGAGCAGTTCTTC. Translation gives CASSPGLAGGQNEQFF.

The rearrangement joins TRBV5-4 to TRBJ2-3; 8 bases line up with TRBD2. With V trimmed by 0 bases and J by 5 bases, 11 bases remained unmatched. The V gene's germline CDR1 is SGHNT and CDR2 YYREEE (reference sequence). The length of the CDR3 is 17 residues. The CDR3 sequence is CASSLALAGTTGDTQYF. DNA of the CDR3: TGTGCCAGCAGCTTGGCGTTAGCGGGGACGACAGGAGATACGCAGTATTTT.

This clone has just a few counts. The chain uses TRBV18 and TRBJ1-6; 10 nucleotides align to TRBD1. The CDR3 sequence is 15 residues long. Germline values: CDR1 KGHSH, CDR2 LQKENI. V shed 4 bases, J shed 11 bases, and the junction held 8 bases outside the gene matches. The CDR3 is CASSLRGTGDTPLHF. The CDR3 nucleotides read TGTGCCAGCTCACTACGCGGGACAGGGGATACACCCCTCCACTTT.

CDR3 sequence: CASSDGSSFYNEQFF. In DNA form, the CDR3 reads TGTGCCAGCAGTGACGGGTCCTCCTTTTACAATGAGCAGTTCTTC. The chain links TRBV25-1 to TRBJ2-1; no definite D call. CDR1 and CDR2 (germline): MGHDK, SYGVNS. Trimming pared 3 bases from V and 4 bases from J, leaving 13 bases between. The CDR3 has 15 amino acids.

The chain has TRBV10-2 and TRBJ1-1; D remains unclear. Trimming pared 3 bases from V and 6 bases from J, leaving 8 bases between. The germline CDR1 and CDR2 sequences are WSHSY and SAAADI. The CDR3 sequence is 12 residues long. CDR3 protein: CASSDEGPEAFF. The CDR3 nucleotides read TGCGCCAGCAGTGACGAGGGTCCTGAAGCTTTCTTT.